This T cell receptor beta chain emerged from a study of T cell changes during pregnancy in multiple sclerosis. TCRdb keeps only in-frame clones here, not all; method: immunoSEQ multiplex PCR. The sample contains around 92,000 clones, approximately 95% of which appear only once. The V and J ends lost 4 bases and 5 bases respectively, with 11 bases between them. CDR1 MNHEY and CDR2 SMNVEV come from the germline V gene (reference sequence). The CDR3 consists of 13 residues. This chain connects TRBV27 to TRBJ2-5; D uncertain. The sequences come from peripheral blood, collected in the first trimester of pregnancy. The clonotype originates from a female donor with multiple sclerosis, enrolled in a pregnancy study. In nucleotides, the CDR3 is TGTGCCAGCAGTTCGTCCGGGTTGGAGACCCAGTACTTC. Residues: CASSSSGLETQYF.